This T cell receptor (beta chain) was recovered during a study of T cell responses to AZD1222 COVID-19 vaccine. Here immunoSEQ multiplex PCR was the method, and the copy in TCRdb shows in-frame clones only, minus some. The sample lists 100,000 to 150,000 clones, about nine tenths seen once, with under 25% in the top ten. Trimming removed 3 bases at V and 1 base at J, with 8 bases between. Germline V lookup: CDR1 SEHNR, CDR2 FQNEAQ (reference sequence). This CDR3 contains 14 residues. This TCR was sampled from an adult in good health. This rearrangement joins TRBV7-9 to TRBJ2-3; D not certain. Sequenced material: peripheral blood, taken on day 0 of AZD1222 vaccination. In DNA form, the CDR3 reads TGTGCCAGCAGCTTTTCCGTGGGCACAGATACGCAGTATTTT. Protein: CASSFSVGTDTQYF.